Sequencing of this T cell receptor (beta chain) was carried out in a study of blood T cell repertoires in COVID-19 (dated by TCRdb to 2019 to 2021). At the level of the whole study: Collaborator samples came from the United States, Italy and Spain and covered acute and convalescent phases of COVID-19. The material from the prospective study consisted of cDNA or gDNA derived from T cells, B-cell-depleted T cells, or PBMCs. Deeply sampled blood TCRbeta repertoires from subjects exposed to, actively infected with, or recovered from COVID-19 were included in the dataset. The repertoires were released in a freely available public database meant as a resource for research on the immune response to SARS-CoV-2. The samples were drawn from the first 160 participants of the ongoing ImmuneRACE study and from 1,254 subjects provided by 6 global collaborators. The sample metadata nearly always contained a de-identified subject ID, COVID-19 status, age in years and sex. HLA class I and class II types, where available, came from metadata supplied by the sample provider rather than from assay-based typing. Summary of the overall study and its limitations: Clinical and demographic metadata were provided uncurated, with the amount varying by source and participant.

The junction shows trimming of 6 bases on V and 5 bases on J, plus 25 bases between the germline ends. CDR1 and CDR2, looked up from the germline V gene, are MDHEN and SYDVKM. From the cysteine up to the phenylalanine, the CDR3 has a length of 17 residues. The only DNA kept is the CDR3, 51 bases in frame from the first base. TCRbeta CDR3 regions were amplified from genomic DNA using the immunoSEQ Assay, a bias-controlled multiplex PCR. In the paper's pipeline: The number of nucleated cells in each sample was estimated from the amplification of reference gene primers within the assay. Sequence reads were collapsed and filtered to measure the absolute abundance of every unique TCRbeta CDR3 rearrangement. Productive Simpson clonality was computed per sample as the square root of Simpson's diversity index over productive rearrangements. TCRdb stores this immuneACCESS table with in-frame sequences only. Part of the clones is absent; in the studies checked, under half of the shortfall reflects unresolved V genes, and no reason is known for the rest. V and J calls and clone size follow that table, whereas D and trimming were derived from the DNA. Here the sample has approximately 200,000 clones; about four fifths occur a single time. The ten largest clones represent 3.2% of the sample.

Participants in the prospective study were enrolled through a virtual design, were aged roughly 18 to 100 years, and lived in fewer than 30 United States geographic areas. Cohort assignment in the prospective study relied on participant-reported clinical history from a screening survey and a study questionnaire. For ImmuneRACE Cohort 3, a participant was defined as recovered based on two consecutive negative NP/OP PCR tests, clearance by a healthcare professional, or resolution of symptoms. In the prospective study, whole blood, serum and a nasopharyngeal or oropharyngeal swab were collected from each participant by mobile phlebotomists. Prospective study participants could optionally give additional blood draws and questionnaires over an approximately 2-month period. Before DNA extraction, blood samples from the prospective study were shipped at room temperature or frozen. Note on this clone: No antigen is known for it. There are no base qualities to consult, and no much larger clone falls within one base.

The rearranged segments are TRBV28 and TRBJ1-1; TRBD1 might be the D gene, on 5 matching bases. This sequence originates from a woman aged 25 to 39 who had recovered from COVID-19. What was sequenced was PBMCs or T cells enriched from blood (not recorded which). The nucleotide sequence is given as TGTGCCAGCAGAACCCCCCTACTTACCCGACAGCATACTGAAGCTTTCTTT. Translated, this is CASRTPLLTRQHTEAFF. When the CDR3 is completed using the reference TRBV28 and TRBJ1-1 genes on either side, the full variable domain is DVKVTQSSRYLVKRTGEKVFLECVQDMDHENMFWYRQDPGLGLRLIYFSYDVKMKEKGDIPEGYSVSREKKERFSLILESASTNQTSMYLCASRTPLLTRQHTEAFFGQGTRLTVV.